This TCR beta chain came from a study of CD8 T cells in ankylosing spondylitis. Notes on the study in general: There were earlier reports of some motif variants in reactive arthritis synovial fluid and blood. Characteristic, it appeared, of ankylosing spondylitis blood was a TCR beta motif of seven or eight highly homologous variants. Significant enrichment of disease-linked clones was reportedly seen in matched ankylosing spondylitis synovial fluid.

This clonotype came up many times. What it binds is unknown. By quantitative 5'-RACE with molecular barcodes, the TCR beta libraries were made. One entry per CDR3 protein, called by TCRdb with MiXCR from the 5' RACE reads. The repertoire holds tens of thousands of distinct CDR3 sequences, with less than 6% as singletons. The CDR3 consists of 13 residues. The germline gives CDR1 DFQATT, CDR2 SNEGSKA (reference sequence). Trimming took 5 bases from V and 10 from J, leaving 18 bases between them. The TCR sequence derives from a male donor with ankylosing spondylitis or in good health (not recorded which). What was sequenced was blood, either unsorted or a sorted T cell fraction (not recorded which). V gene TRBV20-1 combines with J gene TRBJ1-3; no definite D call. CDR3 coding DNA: TGCAGTGCTCCTGGACCCCCGGCGCGGACCATATATTTT. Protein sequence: CSAPGPPARTIYF.